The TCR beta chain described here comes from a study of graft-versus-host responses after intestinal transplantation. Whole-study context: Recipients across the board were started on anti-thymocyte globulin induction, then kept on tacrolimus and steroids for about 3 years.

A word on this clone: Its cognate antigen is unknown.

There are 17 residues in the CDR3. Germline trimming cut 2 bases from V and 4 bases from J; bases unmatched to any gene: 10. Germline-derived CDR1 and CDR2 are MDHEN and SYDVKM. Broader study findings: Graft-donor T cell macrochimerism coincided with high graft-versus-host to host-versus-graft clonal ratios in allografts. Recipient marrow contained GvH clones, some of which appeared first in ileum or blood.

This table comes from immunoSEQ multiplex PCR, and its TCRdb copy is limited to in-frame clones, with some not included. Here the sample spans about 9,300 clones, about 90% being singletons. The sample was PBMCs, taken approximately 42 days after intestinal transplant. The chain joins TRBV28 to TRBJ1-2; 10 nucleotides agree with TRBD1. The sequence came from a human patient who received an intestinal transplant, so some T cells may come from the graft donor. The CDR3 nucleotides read TGTGCCAGCAGTTTAAGTTCGGGACAGGGGTTGGGCTATGGCTACACCTTC. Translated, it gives CASSLSSGQGLGYGYTF.